Following are 9 T cell receptor beta chains from one sample sequenced in a study of cytomegalovirus exposure and HLA in healthy donors. PCR involved 60 Vbeta and 13 Jbeta primers. Repertoires were generated with immunoSEQ multiplex PCR, while TCRdb's copy carries only in-frame clones and drops some. The sample yields about 150,000 clones, over 70% seen once. What was sequenced was PBMCs. These TCRs come from a woman aged 50 to 65 in good health and CMV-seropositive.

The chain is built from TRBV28 and TRBJ2-2; weak D call: TRBD2 (6 bases). The CDR3 length is 16 residues. Germline CDR1 reads MDHEN; CDR2 reads SYDVKM. Trimming removed 5 bases at V and 2 bases at J, with 15 bases between. The CDR3 is CASSRYLATNTGELFF. In DNA, the CDR3 is TGTGCCAGCAGTCGATATCTAGCGACTAACACCGGGGAGCTGTTTTTT.

CDR3 DNA sequence: TGTGCCAGCAGCGGCGGGACAGGGATGGCGTATGGCTACACCTTC. Amino acids: CASSGGTGMAYGYTF. The chain combines TRBV7-2 with TRBJ1-2, with 9 nucleotides matching TRBD1. The CDR3 covers 15 residues. Looked up from germline, CDR1 is SGHTA and CDR2 is FQGNSA. Unmatched junction bases numbered 9, after V lost 5 bases and J lost 5 bases.

The rearrangement links TRBV5-6 to TRBJ1-2; 10 bases line up with TRBD1. CDR3 size: 17 residues. Germline V gene data show CDR1 as SGHDT and CDR2 as YYEEEE. V lost 2 bases to trimming and J lost 4 bases; unmatched junction nucleotides: 11. CDR3 bases: TGTGCCAGCAGCTTTCGCCCCGGGACAGGGGCCCTCTATGGCTACACCTTC. It encodes CASSFRPGTGALYGYTF. The whole variable domain, remainder taken from reference TRBV5-6 and TRBJ1-2, is DAGVTQSPTHLIKTRGQQVTLRCSPKSGHDTVSWYQQALGQGPQFIFQYYEEEERQRGNFPDRFSGHQFPNYSSELNVNALLLGDSALYLCASSFRPGTGALYGYTFGSGTRLTVV.

This clone was observed once. The CDR3 nucleotides read TGTGCCAGCAGTTCTCCGACTAGCGGGAGGGTCAATGAGCAGTTCTTC. It translates to CASSSPTSGRVNEQFF. The chain links TRBV11-2 to TRBJ2-1; 14 nucleotides line up with TRBD2. The junction had 7 bases not matched to a gene; V was cut back by 6 bases and J by 6 bases. Germline V lookup: CDR1 SGHAT, CDR2 FQNNGV. The CDR3 runs to 16 residues.

V is TRBV7-2 and J is TRBJ2-3, with 12 bases that match TRBD2. Germline V lookup: CDR1 SGHTA, CDR2 FQGNSA. This CDR3 spans 16 amino acids. V lost 1 base and J lost 6; bases outside the gene matches: 5. The CDR3 nucleotides read TGTGCCAGCAGCTTAGGGTCTAGCGGGAGGGACGATACGCAGTATTTT. It codes for CASSLGSSGRDDTQYF.

This clone came up once. V usage is TRBV9 and J usage is TRBJ2-3; perhaps TRBD2 as D (6 bases). The CDR3 loop spans 15 amino acids. Looked up from germline, CDR1 is SGDLS and CDR2 is YYNGEE. The germline V and J ends were trimmed by 0 bases and 1 base, with 9 bases remaining between them. The CDR3 here is CASSVGGVGTDTQYF. The CDR3 DNA reads as TGTGCCAGCAGCGTAGGGGGGGTTGGCACAGATACGCAGTATTTT.

This chain uses TRBV29-1 with TRBJ1-1; D is perhaps TRBD1 (5 bases). The CDR3 length is 12 residues. Germline CDR1 reads SQVTM; CDR2 reads ANQGSEA. V dropped 4 bases and J dropped 3 bases, with 9 bases sitting between them. The CDR3 bases are TGCAGCGTTGGTAACAGGTACACTGAAGCTTTCTTT. It specifies CSVGNRYTEAFF. Full variable domain (missing parts from reference TRBV29-1 and TRBJ1-1): SAVISQKPSRDICQRGTSLTIQCQVDSQVTMMFWYRQQPGQSLTLIATANQGSEATYESGFVIDKFPISRPNLTFSTLTVSNMSPEDSSIYLCSVGNRYTEAFFGQGTRLTVV.

This clone was detected only a few times. The chain employs TRBV19 and TRBJ1-1, with a weak D call TRBD1 (5 bases). The germline V gene has CDR1 LNHDA and CDR2 SQIVND (reference sequence). Trimming cost V 3 bases and J 0 bases, with 8 bases left between them. This CDR3 comprises 14 residues. As DNA, the CDR3 is TGTGCCAGTAGTATTTGGACATTGAACACTGAAGCTTTCTTT. Residues: CASSIWTLNTEAFF.

The V call is TRBV7-6, the J call TRBJ2-1, with 9 bases aligning to TRBD2. Germline trimming cut 5 bases from V and 0 bases from J; bases unmatched to any gene: 8. The CDR3 totals 17 residues. Germline-derived CDR1 and CDR2 are SGHVS and FNYEAQ. CDR3 in DNA: TGTGCCAGCAGCCCCCGCGGTAGCGGGAGCTCCTACAATGAGCAGTTCTTC. This encodes CASSPRGSGSSYNEQFF. The variable domain in full, with the rest retrieved from reference TRBV7-6 and TRBJ2-1, is GAGVSQSPRYKVTKRGQDVALRCDPISGHVSLYWYRQALGQGPEFLTYFNYEAQQDKSGLPNDRFSAERPEGSISTLTIQRTEQRDSAMYRCASSPRGSGSSYNEQFFGPGTRLTVL.